This T cell receptor (beta chain) was captured by sequencing in a study of blood T cell repertoires in COVID-19. About the research overall: Whether acute or convalescent, the COVID-19 samples came from the United States, Italy and Spain.

The germline gives CDR1 MDHEN, CDR2 SYDVKM. V was clipped by 7 bases and J by 6 bases; unmatched bases: 16. CDR3 size: 17 residues. Sequencing used immunoSEQ multiplex PCR; TCRdb keeps in-frame clones, though not all of them. Of 180,000 or so clones listed, less than 80% are singletons. The clonotype was recovered from a man aged 50 to 60 who had recovered from COVID-19. Sequenced input: peripheral blood. The chain uses TRBV28 and TRBJ2-3; 10 nucleotides agree with TRBD2. DNA of the CDR3: TGTGCCAGCAAACTGGGTGGGGCTAGCGGGAGTCGGGATACGCAGTATTTT. Translation: CASKLGGASGSRDTQYF.